The 20 T cell receptor beta chains in this list originate from one sample, sequenced in a study of blood T cell repertoires in COVID-19. Assay used: immunoSEQ multiplex PCR; TCRdb lists only in-frame clones, some missing. The table lists 70,000 or so clones, 82% of them singletons, with approximately 18% in the top ten. Input material: peripheral blood. The receptors derive from a human donor in a cohort sampled during active COVID-19.

This clone was observed once. The chain employs TRBV5-4 and TRBJ2-3; TRBD2 agrees at 11 bases. J lost 2 bases, V lost 5 bases, and 10 bases had no gene match. The CDR3 covers 17 residues. Germline V gene sequence: CDR1 SGHNT, CDR2 YYREEE (reference sequence). CDR3 sequence reads: CASRSSGGAFDTDTQYF. CDR3 nucleotide sequence: TGTGCCAGCAGGAGTAGCGGGGGGGCCTTTGACACAGATACGCAGTATTTT. The whole variable domain, remainder taken from reference TRBV5-4 and TRBJ2-3, is ETGVTQSPTHLIKTRGQQVTLRCSSQSGHNTVSWYQQALGQGPQFIFQYYREEENGRGNFPPRFSGLQFPNYSSELNVNALELDDSALYLCASRSSGGAFDTDTQYFGPGTRLTVL.

The CDR3 DNA follows: TGTGCCAGCTCACCAAACATAAATGAAAAACTGTTTTTT. Protein product: CASSPNINEKLFF. The chain joins TRBV18 to TRBJ1-4; D gene uncertain. V dropped 2 bases and J dropped 5 bases, with 6 bases sitting between them. The germline CDR1 and CDR2 sequences are KGHSH and LQKENI. There are 13 residues in the CDR3.

This rearrangement joins TRBV27 to TRBJ2-7; 7 nucleotides align to TRBD2. V lost 5 bases to trimming and J lost 0 bases; unmatched junction nucleotides: 4. The V gene's germline CDR1 is MNHEY and CDR2 SMNVEV (reference sequence). CDR3 size: 14 residues. This CDR3 reads CASSTWGGSYEQYF. The CDR3 nucleotides are TGTGCCAGCAGTACCTGGGGGGGCTCCTACGAGCAGTACTTC.

The chain has TRBV7-7 and TRBJ2-5; D is perhaps TRBD2 (5 bases). Germline V CDR1 and CDR2: SSHAT, FNYEAQ (reference sequence). The CDR3 length is 15 residues. Trimming removed 1 base from V and 5 bases from J, with 14 bases in between. The DNA for the CDR3 is TGTGCCAGCAGCTTAGTTCCGAGTAGGAGGGAGACCCAGTACTTC. Translating it yields CASSLVPSRRETQYF.

This chain joins TRBV12-3 or TRBV12-4 and TRBJ1-5; a possible D gene is TRBD1 (6 bases). V was clipped by 3 bases and J by 5 bases, with 8 bases between them. The CDR3 has 13 residues. The CDR3 loop is CASSFYRDQPQHF. For the CDR3, the DNA is TGTGCCAGCAGTTTTTACAGGGATCAGCCCCAGCATTTT.

This clone was counted a single time. The chain is built from TRBV5-1 and TRBJ2-7, with 9 bases identical to TRBD1. This CDR3 spans 14 amino acids. Trimming took 2 bases from V and 5 from J; bases not matched to a gene: 5. Looked up from germline, CDR1 is SGHRS and CDR2 is YFSETQ. This CDR3 reads CASSFGTGPHEQYF. In DNA form, the CDR3 reads TGCGCCAGCAGCTTTGGGACAGGGCCACACGAGCAGTACTTC.

The V gene is TRBV6-5, the J gene TRBJ2-3; D is undetermined. The CDR3 is 14 amino acids. From germline, CDR1 is MNHEY and CDR2 SVGAGI. Deletions cut 8 bases from V and 5 bases from J, with 17 bases between. CDR3 loop: CASRIRGIGDTQYF. DNA for the CDR3: TGTGCCAGCCGAATCAGAGGTATAGGAGATACGCAGTATTTT.

The J gene is TRBJ1-2, the V gene TRBV5-1; the D gene is possibly TRBD1 (5 bases). Germline loops: CDR1 SGHRS, CDR2 YFSETQ. The CDR3 runs to 14 residues. Trimming pared 1 base from V and 2 bases from J, leaving 9 bases between. This chain's CDR3 is CASSLTGFNYGYTF. In DNA, the CDR3 is TGCGCCAGCAGCTTGACAGGTTTCAACTATGGCTACACCTTC.

The V and J genes are TRBV12-3 or TRBV12-4 and TRBJ2-3; D gene ambiguous. Trimming left V 4 bases short and J 5 bases short, with 4 bases between. This CDR3 is built from 11 residues. The CDR3 DNA follows: TGTGCCAGCAGTTCTTTAGATACGCAGTATTTT. Translation gives CASSSLDTQYF.

The CDR3 coding sequence is TGTGCCAGCAGTTACGCGGCAGCCTATAGCAATCAGCCCCAGCATTTT. Amino acids: CASSYAAAYSNQPQHF. J is TRBJ1-5 and V is TRBV6-2 or TRBV6-3; D is unresolved. The CDR3 totals 16 residues. The V end lost 2 bases, the J end lost 0 bases, and 11 bases lay between the germline ends. Germline-derived CDR1 and CDR2 are MNHEY and SVGEGT.

The chain links TRBV29-1 to TRBJ1-2, with 7 bases lining up with TRBD1. The CDR3 loop spans 13 amino acids. Germline V gene data show CDR1 as SQVTM and CDR2 as ANQGSEA. The V gene end was trimmed by 5 bases and the J gene end by 8 bases; junction bases not matched to a gene: 11. CDR3: CSVPSTGQVGYTF. CDR3 nucleotides: TGCAGCGTTCCTTCGACAGGGCAGGTCGGCTACACCTTC. Variable domain in full (rest from reference TRBV29-1 and TRBJ1-2): SAVISQKPSRDICQRGTSLTIQCQVDSQVTMMFWYRQQPGQSLTLIATANQGSEATYESGFVIDKFPISRPNLTFSTLTVSNMSPEDSSIYLCSVPSTGQVGYTFGSGTRLTVV.

This clone was counted a single time. The chain has TRBV19 and TRBJ1-2; a possible D gene is TRBD1 (6 bases). Per the germline V gene, CDR1 is LNHDA and CDR2 is SQIVND (reference sequence). The CDR3 contains 15 residues. V lost 5 bases, J lost 6 bases, and 19 bases lay in between. Here the CDR3 reads CASSRSRQVNDGYTF. CDR3 DNA: TGTGCCAGTAGTCGAAGCCGACAGGTCAACGATGGCTACACCTTC. The full variable domain, rest sourced from reference TRBV19 and TRBJ1-2, is DGGITQSPKYLFRKEGQNVTLSCEQNLNHDAMYWYRQDPGQGLRLIYYSQIVNDFQKGDIAEGYSVSREKKESFPLTVTSAQKNPTAFYLCASSRSRQVNDGYTFGSGTRLTVV.

The V and J genes are TRBV11-2 and TRBJ2-7, with TRBD1 identical over 9 bases. CDR3 length equals 16 residues. The V gene end was trimmed by 5 bases and the J gene end by 6 bases; junction bases not matched to a gene: 14. Germline values: CDR1 SGHAT, CDR2 FQNNGV. CDR3 residues: CASSTIEGQGFLEQYF. DNA of the CDR3: TGTGCCAGCAGCACAATAGAGGGACAGGGATTTCTCGAGCAGTACTTC. Based on the CDR3 plus reference TRBV11-2 and TRBJ2-7, the full variable domain is EAGVAQSPRYKIIEKRQSVAFWCNPISGHATLYWYQQILGQGPKLLIQFQNNGVVDDSQLPKDRFSAERLKGVDSTLKIQPAKLEDSAVYLCASSTIEGQGFLEQYFGPGTRLTVT.

V and J are TRBV5-5 and TRBJ1-4; TRBD1 matches at 8 bases. Germline trimming cut 5 bases from V and 6 bases from J; bases unmatched to any gene: 6. This CDR3 has 14 amino acids. Germline values: CDR1 SGHKS, CDR2 YYEKEE (reference sequence). CDR3 nucleotides: TGTGCCAGCAGTCCGGACAGGGCCCATGAAAAACTGTTTTTT. This gives the protein CASSPDRAHEKLFF.

V gene TRBV10-3 combines with J gene TRBJ1-2, with 7 positions matching TRBD1. The CDR3 loop spans 14 amino acids. CDR1 is ENHRY and CDR2 is SYGVKD in the germline V gene. J lost 1 base, V lost 3 bases, and 2 bases had no gene match. CDR3 region: CAISEQGINYGYTF. CDR3 DNA: TGTGCCATCAGTGAACAGGGGATTAACTATGGCTACACCTTC.

This clone was detected once. This chain joins TRBV5-4 and TRBJ1-1, with a possible D match to TRBD1 (6 bases). The CDR3 totals 15 residues. Trimming pared 4 bases from V and 0 bases from J, leaving 13 bases between. CDR1 SGHNT and CDR2 YYREEE come from the germline V gene (reference sequence). CDR3 in amino acids: CASSARQDMNTEAFF. The DNA for the CDR3 is TGTGCCAGCAGCGCCCGACAGGACATGAACACTGAAGCTTTCTTT.

This chain links TRBV10-3 with TRBJ1-4; 7 nucleotides match TRBD1. Per the germline V gene, CDR1 is ENHRY and CDR2 is SYGVKD. V was clipped by 2 bases and J by 8 bases; unmatched bases: 2. The CDR3 runs to 13 residues. CDR3 bases: TGTGCCATCAGTGAGGGACAGGAGGAAAAACTGTTTTTT. Its translation is CAISEGQEEKLFF.

This clone was observed a few times. This sequence joins TRBV15 and TRBJ2-5; 10 bases are a match to TRBD2. Per the germline V gene, CDR1 is LNHNV and CDR2 is YYDKDF (reference sequence). The junction had 1 base not matched to a gene; V was cut back by 3 bases and J by 3 bases. The CDR3 length is 14 residues. The DNA for the CDR3 is TGTGCCACCAGCAGCCTAGCGGGGGAAGAGACCCAGTACTTC. It specifies CATSSLAGEETQYF.

This rearrangement joins TRBV19 to TRBJ1-1, with D unresolved. Trimming took 4 bases from V and 3 from J, leaving 6 bases between them. CDR1 LNHDA and CDR2 SQIVND come from the germline V gene (reference sequence). The CDR3 is made up of 12 amino acids. CDR3 in amino acids: CASSRVYTEAFF. CDR3 sequence (DNA): TGTGCCAGTAGTAGAGTTTACACTGAAGCTTTCTTT.

V gene TRBV5-1 combines with J gene TRBJ1-4; no clear D gene. CDR1 and CDR2 (germline): SGHRS, YFSETQ. This CDR3 has 15 amino acids. V was shortened by 3 bases and J by 6 bases, with 15 bases between the two germline ends. DNA for the CDR3: TGCGCCAGCAGCTCCGGCGATCGGACTGATGAAAAACTGTTTTTT. This codes for CASSSGDRTDEKLFF.